Listed below are T cell receptor beta chains from one sample, sequenced in a study of early T cells in non-severe SARS-CoV-2 infection. TCRdb processed the 5' RACE reads anew with MiXCR; each CDR3 protein has one entry. The data show more than 80,000 distinct CDR3 sequences, with under 15% seen just once and 6% to 7.5% held by the top ten. Sequencing used whole blood. All receptors derive from an adult who was a healthcare worker with PCR-confirmed SARS-CoV-2 infection or an uninfected control (not recorded which). CDR3s include the opening cysteine and the closing phenylalanine or tryptophan. The order of the fields is V gene, J gene, D gene, clone size, CDR3 DNA, CDR3 protein. D genes are given only for firm matches. For some rows the clone size is stated as once, few or many, or as a class when expanded; others skip it.

v_gene: TRBV10-3
j_gene: TRBJ2-1
d_gene: TRBD2
abundance: once
CDR3nt: TGTGCCATCAGTGCCGGGGGGATAGGCAATGAGCAGTTCTTC
CDR3aa: CAISAGGIGNEQFF

v_gene: TRBV18
j_gene: TRBJ1-1
d_gene: NA
abundance: many
CDR3nt: TGTGCCAGCTCACCTCTCCAGGGGAGGAACACTGAAGCTTTCTTT
CDR3aa: CASSPLQGRNTEAFF

v_gene: TRBV2
j_gene: TRBJ2-1
d_gene: NA
abundance: few
CDR3nt: TGTGCCAGCAGTGATACGAAAAATGAGCAGTTCTTC
CDR3aa: CASSDTKNEQFF

v_gene: TRBV6-5
j_gene: TRBJ2-1
d_gene: TRBD2
abundance: many
CDR3nt: TGTGCCAGCAGTCTAAGCGGGAGGGCCTACAATGAGCAGTTCTTC
CDR3aa: CASSLSGRAYNEQFF

v_gene: TRBV5-1
j_gene: TRBJ2-2
d_gene: TRBD1
abundance: NA
CDR3nt: TGCGCCAGCAGCTCCGGACAGGGGAACACCGGGGAGCTGTTTTTT
CDR3aa: CASSSGQGNTGELFF

v_gene: TRBV19
j_gene: TRBJ1-4
d_gene: NA
abundance: NA
CDR3nt: TGTGCCAGTAGTATAGACCCTACAGGTACTGGAGCAACTAATGAAAAACTGTTTTTT
CDR3aa: CASSIDPTGTGATNEKLFF

v_gene: TRBV30
j_gene: TRBJ1-6
d_gene: NA
abundance: few
CDR3nt: TGTGCCTGGAGTGTTCGAGGACTTTTGGGGGAATCACCCCTCCACTTT
CDR3aa: CAWSVRGLLGESPLHF

v_gene: TRBV6-1
j_gene: TRBJ2-1
d_gene: NA
abundance: many
CDR3nt: TGTGCCAGCAGTGAGGGCAGCTTCAATGAGCAGTTCTTC
CDR3aa: CASSEGSFNEQFF

v_gene: TRBV4-2
j_gene: TRBJ1-1
d_gene: NA
abundance: NA
CDR3nt: TGTGCCAGCAGCCATGTGGCTGAAGCTTTCTTT
CDR3aa: CASSHVAEAFF

v_gene: TRBV10-3
j_gene: TRBJ2-5
d_gene: TRBD2
abundance: few
CDR3nt: TGTGCCATCAGTGACGCCAGCCCGCTAGCGGAAGAGACCCAGTACTTC
CDR3aa: CAISDASPLAEETQYF

v_gene: TRBV19
j_gene: TRBJ1-2
d_gene: TRBD1
abundance: few
CDR3nt: TGTGCCAGTATCCAGACAGGGGAGGAGTGGGGCTACACCTTC
CDR3aa: CASIQTGEEWGYTF

v_gene: TRBV29-1
j_gene: TRBJ1-1
d_gene: NA
abundance: NA
CDR3nt: TGCAGCGTTGTCACACAGGGCGGGGAACCAGCTTTCTTT
CDR3aa: CSVVTQGGEPAFF

v_gene: TRBV21-1
j_gene: TRBJ1-5
d_gene: NA
abundance: NA
CDR3nt: TGTGCCAGCAGCAAAGTACGGACAGGGGATACGAACCAGCCCCAGCATTTT
CDR3aa: CASSKVRTGDTNQPQHF

v_gene: TRBV12-3/TRBV12-4
j_gene: TRBJ2-1
d_gene: TRBD2
abundance: few
CDR3nt: TGTGCCAGCAGTTTTAGGTCTAGCGGGGACAATGAGCAGTTCTTC
CDR3aa: CASSFRSSGDNEQFF